Reported below is one T cell receptor beta chain. What this receptor recognizes is not known. It has no much larger one-base neighbor in the sample; base qualities were not kept. The library was obtained by PCR. At the Johns Hopkins FTIC core, DNA from the cultured CD4+ T cells underwent TCR sequencing with the Oncomine TCR Beta short-read assay. The QIAamp micro DNA kit was used to extract genomic DNA from the cultured CD4+ T cells. Oncomine TCR Beta libraries from cultured CD4+ T cells were pooled with unique dual indexes and sequenced on an Illumina iSeq 100. Turning to the authors' computational methods: Non-productive sequences were removed, and CDR3s not starting with C, not ending with F or W, or shorter than 7 amino acids were discarded. The MANAFEST web application was used to identify antigen-specific clonotypes by comparing peptide-stimulated wells against reference wells and other culture wells. For a clone to be called positive, the clone needed an FDR below 0.05, an odds ratio above 5, and a productive frequency above 0.1% in at least two of three replicate wells. Cross-reactive clonotypes were defined as significantly expanded in both SARS-CoV-2 spike wells and at least one common cold coronavirus spike condition. CDR3 homology was assessed with Levenshtein distances (stringdist) and unrooted phylogenetic trees (ape) in R version 3.6.1. TCRdb reprocessed the public reads (quality trimming at Q25 with fastp, clone calling with MiXCR) and kept in-frame beta chains. Identical CDR3 proteins give one entry, which carries the most common genes and DNA. These V and J calls derive from TCRdb rather than the authors' analysis. For this sample there are about 20,000 distinct CDR3 sequences; around four fifths appear just once. Together, the top ten hold roughly 15% of the sample.

Reading from cysteine to phenylalanine, the CDR3 counts 16 amino acids. The entry retains the CDR3 DNA only, 48 bases that are in frame from base 1. In the germline V gene, CDR1 corresponds to SNHLY and CDR2 to FYNNEI. Clipping removes 6 bases from V and 0 bases from J, with 5 as the unmatched junction base count. The source of the sample is a study of vaccination and CD4 T cells after COVID-19 (dated by TCRdb to the early 2020s). General notes on the study: The convalescent cohort comprised six males and four females, including two Hispanic individuals, seven Caucasians, two Asians and one multiracial person. Participants got two doses of the Pfizer-BioNTech BNT162b2 vaccine (n=8) or two doses of the Moderna mRNA-1273 vaccine (n=2). Post-COVID blood samples were collected from convalescent patients a median of around 100 days after diagnosis, with a range of about 35 to 170 days. Post-vaccine blood samples were collected a median of approximately 77 days after the second vaccine dose, ranging from roughly 13 to 250 days. Overlapping spike peptide pools from SARS-CoV-2 and from the common cold coronaviruses HCoV-NL63, HCoV-OC43 and HCoV-229E were used as culture stimuli. As controls, cultures received a CEFX viral epitope pool (the positive control), an HIV-1 Nef peptide pool (the negative control), or no peptide at all. In ten to eleven COVID-19 convalescent patients and several infection-naive healthy vaccine recipients, the spike-specific CD4+ TCR repertoire before mRNA vaccination was compared with the repertoire after mRNA vaccination.

Broad study findings and their caveats: Relatively few convalescent patients were included in the study, and early timepoints after natural infection were not analyzed. In convalescent patients, a median approximately 86% of post-vaccine SARS-CoV-2-reactive clones were detected only after vaccination, suggesting vaccine-specific priming. Of the vaccine-specific clones in convalescent patients, 304 of 307, or nearly all, reacted only to SARS-CoV-2 spike and did not cross-react with common cold coronaviruses. The median number of SARS-CoV-2-reactive clonotypes rose from fewer than 25 after infection to roughly 38 after vaccination, but the change was not significant.

The sample's treatment or condition label is to be understood as: roughly 10-day PBMC culture with coronavirus spike peptide pools or control peptides (ViraFEST assay). To expand antigen-specific T cells with peptide pools and then pick out the expanded clonotypes through TCR sequencing, the study relied on the ViraFEST assay. Negative nucleocapsid antibody tests before and after vaccination confirmed that the healthy vaccine recipients had no prior SARS-CoV-2 infection. Each well held 1.5 million to 2.5 million PBMCs cultured with roughly 10 ug/ml peptide pools in IMDM containing around 5.5% human AB serum and roughly 9 IU/ml IL-2. On days 3 and 7, half of the culture medium was replaced with fresh IL-2-containing medium. After more than 8 days of culture, CD4+ T cells were isolated by negative selection using the EasySep CD4+ T cell isolation kit. PBMCs were separated from whole blood using Ficoll-Paque Plus gradient centrifugation and then either used fresh or cryopreserved at -140C. Triplicate wells were generally used for each culture condition.

This sequence was found in a human donor who received a COVID-19 vaccine. The rearranged chain carries TRBV2 and TRBJ1-6; TRBD1 aligns with 7 central bases. The sample here was CD4+ T cells from blood, cultured in vitro, taken after SARS-CoV-2 vaccination. The CDR3 corresponds to CASRRDRSSYNSPLHF. The base sequence is TGTGCCAGCAGGAGGGACAGAAGCTCCTATAATTCACCCCTCCACTTT.